This T cell receptor beta chain came from a study of T-cell reconstitution after alpha-beta-depleted transplantation in children listed by TCRdb under 2016. As for the study more broadly: T-cell immune reconstitution after TCRalphabeta/CD19-depleted allogeneic hematopoietic cell transplantation in children was quantitatively tracked in the study by means of TCR repertoire profiling. General conclusions and limits of the study: Hyperexpanded clone frequencies declined over subsequent months; after one year, T-cell counts and TCRbeta diversity were mostly attributed to newly produced T cells. About two months after transplant, the apparently early recovery of alphabetaT-cell counts reportedly depended on just several hundred clones that had expanded rapidly and came from non-depleted graft cells. In some patients, the high TCRbeta diversity seen at day 60 was put down to recipient T cells and intrathymic progenitors that had survived conditioning.

As concerns this clonotype: Which antigen it targets is not known. Base-call qualities are not available, and no considerably larger clone is one nucleotide away.

Sample treatment or condition, as interpreted from the label and publication: allogeneic hematopoietic cell transplantation with graft depleted of TCRalphabeta T cells and CD19 B cells. TCRalphabeta/CD19-depleted allogeneic hematopoietic cell grafts were given to the transplant recipients, all of whom were children. The library was made by PCR. TCRdb lists the instrument as Illumina HiSeq 2500. TCR libraries were prepared with molecular barcoding, using unique molecular identifiers to normalize TCRbeta repertoire quantification. The public reads were reprocessed in TCRdb via fastp at Q25 and MiXCR, keeping in-frame beta chains. Duplicate CDR3 protein sequences are folded into a single record with the most common DNA and genes. This sample gives about 300,000 distinct CDR3 sequences in total; over 7.5% of them show up just once. In total, the top ten clones hold around 9.8% of the sample. The sequencing used peripheral blood, collected 360 days after TCRalphabeta/CD19-depleted stem cell transplant. The clonotype comes from a female patient aged 2-10 years who had a stem cell transplant for Fanconi anemia, so the T cells may come from the graft donor.

The nucleotide sequence reads TGTGCCAGCAGTTTTTTTGGGGATTCACCCCTCCACTTT. The resulting protein is CASSFFGDSPLHF. This chain joins TRBV6-5 to TRBJ1-6; there is no confident call for the D gene. Its CDR3 holds 13 amino acids, cysteine through phenylalanine. The only DNA kept is the CDR3, 39 bases in frame from the first base. The CDR1 and CDR2 encoded by the germline V gene are MNHEY and SVGAGI. Trimming removed 4 bases from V and 8 bases from J, leaving 9 bases between the germline ends.